Presented here are 6 T cell receptor beta chains from one specimen sequenced in a study of blood T cell repertoires in COVID-19. Assay used: immunoSEQ multiplex PCR; TCRdb lists only in-frame clones, some missing. The sample records 30,000 to 35,000 clones, around four fifths being singletons. Sequenced: peripheral blood. All receptors come from an older woman with acute or convalescent COVID-19.

The chain combines TRBV7-8 with TRBJ2-5; 7 nucleotides agree with TRBD1. The trim removed 3 bases at V and 1 base at J, leaving 5 bases unmatched. Germline CDR1 and CDR2: SGHVS and FQNEAQ. This CDR3 has 15 amino acids. The CDR3 is CASSFTGTVQETQYF. The CDR3 region has the DNA TGTGCCAGCAGCTTTACCGGGACAGTCCAAGAGACCCAGTACTTC.

In its sample, this clone is large. This rearrangement joins TRBV9 to TRBJ1-2, with 7 bases fitting TRBD1. Germline values: CDR1 SGDLS, CDR2 YYNGEE. V trimming: 4 bases; J trimming: 4 bases; junction bases outside the gene matches: 10. The CDR3 has 15 amino acids. The CDR3 is CASSTGQQGPYGYTF. The CDR3, as DNA: TGTGCCAGCAGCACCGGACAACAGGGGCCCTATGGCTACACCTTC. Using reference TRBV9 and TRBJ1-2 for the parts outside the CDR3, the full variable domain is DSGVTQTPKHLITATGQRVTLRCSPRSGDLSVYWYQQSLDQGLQFLIQYYNGEERAKGNILERFSAQQFPDLHSELNLSSLELGDSALYFCASSTGQQGPYGYTFGSGTRLTVV.

The J gene is TRBJ1-6, the V gene TRBV13; 7 positions match TRBD1. Germline trimming cut 3 bases from V and 7 bases from J; bases unmatched to any gene: 6. The CDR3 runs 15 residues. Germline CDR1 and CDR2: PRHDT and FYEKMQ (reference sequence). CDR3 DNA: TGTGCCAGCAGCTTTTCGGGACAGCTAAATTCACCCCTCCACTTT. It codes for CASSFSGQLNSPLHF.

The rearrangement uses TRBV6-5 and TRBJ1-2, with a possible D match to TRBD1 (6 bases). The CDR3 sequence is 12 residues long. V was cut by 8 bases and J by 8 bases, with 15 bases left in between. Germline V gene data show CDR1 as MNHEY and CDR2 as SVGAGI. The DNA of the CDR3 is TGTGCCAGCGTAGGGGAGGGGGGCGGCTACACCTTC. It yields the protein CASVGEGGGYTF.

This clone was found a few times. The genes are TRBV19 and TRBJ1-5; 7 bases fit TRBD1. There are 17 residues in the CDR3. After removal of 5 bases from V and 4 bases from J, the junction contained 14 bases not matched to a gene. The germline V gene has CDR1 LNHDA and CDR2 SQIVND (reference sequence). The CDR3 loop reads CASSHIPGQAGNQPQHF. The CDR3 DNA reads as TGTGCCAGTAGTCATATACCCGGACAGGCGGGAAATCAGCCCCAGCATTTT.

V usage is TRBV28 and J usage is TRBJ2-5; D possibly corresponds to TRBD2 (6 bases). CDR1 MDHEN and CDR2 SYDVKM come from the germline V gene. Trimming removed 4 bases from V and 4 bases from J, with 13 bases in between. The CDR3 consists of 14 residues. This chain's CDR3 is CASSWGGGSETQYF. CDR3 nucleotides: TGTGCCAGCAGTTGGGGAGGAGGGTCAGAGACCCAGTACTTC.